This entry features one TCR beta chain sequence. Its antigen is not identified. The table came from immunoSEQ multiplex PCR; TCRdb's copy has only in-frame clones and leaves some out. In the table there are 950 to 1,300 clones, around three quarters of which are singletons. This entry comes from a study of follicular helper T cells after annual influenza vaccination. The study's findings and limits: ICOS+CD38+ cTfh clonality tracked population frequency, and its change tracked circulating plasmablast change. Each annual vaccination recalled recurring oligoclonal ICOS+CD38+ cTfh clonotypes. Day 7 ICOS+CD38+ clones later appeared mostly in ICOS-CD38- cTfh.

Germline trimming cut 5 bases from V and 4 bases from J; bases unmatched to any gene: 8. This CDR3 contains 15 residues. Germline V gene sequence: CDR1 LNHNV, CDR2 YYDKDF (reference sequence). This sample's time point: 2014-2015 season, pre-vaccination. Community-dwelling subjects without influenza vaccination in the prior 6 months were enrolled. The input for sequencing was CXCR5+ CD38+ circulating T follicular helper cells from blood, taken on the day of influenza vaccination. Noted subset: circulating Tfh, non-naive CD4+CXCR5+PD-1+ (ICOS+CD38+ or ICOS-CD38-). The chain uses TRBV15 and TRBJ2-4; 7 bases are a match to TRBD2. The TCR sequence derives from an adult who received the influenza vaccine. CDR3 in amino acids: CATSSGRGGKNIQYF. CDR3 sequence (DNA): TGTGCCACCAGCTCGGGGAGGGGTGGGAAAAACATTCAGTACTTC.